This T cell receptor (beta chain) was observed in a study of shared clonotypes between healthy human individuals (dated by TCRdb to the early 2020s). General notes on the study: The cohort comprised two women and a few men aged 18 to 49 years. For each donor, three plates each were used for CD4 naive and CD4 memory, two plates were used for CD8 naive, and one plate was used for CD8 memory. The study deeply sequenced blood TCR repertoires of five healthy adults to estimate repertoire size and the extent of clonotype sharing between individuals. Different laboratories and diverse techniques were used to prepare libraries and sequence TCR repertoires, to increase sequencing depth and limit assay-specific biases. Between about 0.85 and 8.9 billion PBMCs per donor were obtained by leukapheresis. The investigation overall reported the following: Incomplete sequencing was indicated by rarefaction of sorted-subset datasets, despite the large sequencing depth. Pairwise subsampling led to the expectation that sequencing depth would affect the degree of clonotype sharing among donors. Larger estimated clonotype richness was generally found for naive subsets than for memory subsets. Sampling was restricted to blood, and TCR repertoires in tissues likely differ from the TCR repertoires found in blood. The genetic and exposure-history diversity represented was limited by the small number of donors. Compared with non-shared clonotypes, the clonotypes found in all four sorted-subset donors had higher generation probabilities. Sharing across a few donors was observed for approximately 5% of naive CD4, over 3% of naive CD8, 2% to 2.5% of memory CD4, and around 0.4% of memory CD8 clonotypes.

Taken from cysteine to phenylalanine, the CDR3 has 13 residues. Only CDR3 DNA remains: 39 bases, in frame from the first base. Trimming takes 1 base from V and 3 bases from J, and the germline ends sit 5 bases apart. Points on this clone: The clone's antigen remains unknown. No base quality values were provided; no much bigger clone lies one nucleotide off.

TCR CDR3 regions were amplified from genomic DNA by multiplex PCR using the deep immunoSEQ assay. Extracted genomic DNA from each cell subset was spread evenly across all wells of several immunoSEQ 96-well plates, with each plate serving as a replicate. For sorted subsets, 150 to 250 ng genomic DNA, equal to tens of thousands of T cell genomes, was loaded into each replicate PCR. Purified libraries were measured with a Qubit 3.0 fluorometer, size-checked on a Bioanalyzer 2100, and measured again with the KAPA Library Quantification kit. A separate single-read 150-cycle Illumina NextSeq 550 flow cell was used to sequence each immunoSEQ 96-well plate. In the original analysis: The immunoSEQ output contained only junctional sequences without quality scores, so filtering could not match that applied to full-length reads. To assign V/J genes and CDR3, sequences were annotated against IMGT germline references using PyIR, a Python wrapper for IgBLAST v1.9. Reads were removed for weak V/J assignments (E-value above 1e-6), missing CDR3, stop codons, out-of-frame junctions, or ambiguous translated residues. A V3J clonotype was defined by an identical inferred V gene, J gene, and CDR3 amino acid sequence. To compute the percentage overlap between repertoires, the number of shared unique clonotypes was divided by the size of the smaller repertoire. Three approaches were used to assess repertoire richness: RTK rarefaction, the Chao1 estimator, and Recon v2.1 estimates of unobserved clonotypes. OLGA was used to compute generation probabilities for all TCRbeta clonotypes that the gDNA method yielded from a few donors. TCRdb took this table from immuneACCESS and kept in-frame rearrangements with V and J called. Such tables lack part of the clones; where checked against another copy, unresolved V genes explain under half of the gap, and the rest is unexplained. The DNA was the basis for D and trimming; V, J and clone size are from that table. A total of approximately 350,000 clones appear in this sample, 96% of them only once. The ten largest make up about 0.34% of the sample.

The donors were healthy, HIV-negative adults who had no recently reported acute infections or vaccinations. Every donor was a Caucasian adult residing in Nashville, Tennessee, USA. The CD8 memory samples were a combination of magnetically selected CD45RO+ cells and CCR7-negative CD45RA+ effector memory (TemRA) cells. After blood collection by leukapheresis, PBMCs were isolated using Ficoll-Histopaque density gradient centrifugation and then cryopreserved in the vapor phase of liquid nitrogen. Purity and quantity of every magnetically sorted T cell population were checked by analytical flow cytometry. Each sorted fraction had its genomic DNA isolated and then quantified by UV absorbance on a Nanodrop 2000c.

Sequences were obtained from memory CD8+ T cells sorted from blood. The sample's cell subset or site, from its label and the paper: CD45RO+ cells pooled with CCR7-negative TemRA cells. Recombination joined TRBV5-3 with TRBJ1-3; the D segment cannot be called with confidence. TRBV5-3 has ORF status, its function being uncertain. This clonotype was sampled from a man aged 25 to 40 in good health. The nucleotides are TGTGCCAGAAGCTTGACCGGTGGAAACACCATATATTTT. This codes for CARSLTGGNTIYF.